The clone carrying this T cell receptor (beta chain) showed up many times. The iRepertoire nested amplicon-rescue multiplex PCR amplified TCR alpha and beta CDR3s from RNA. TCRdb passed the multiplex PCR reads through MiXCR, listing each CDR3 protein once. The profile shows 40,000 or so distinct CDR3 sequences, approximately 20% of them singletons. This entry belongs to a study of glioma-infiltrating T cells. Between the trimmed V and J ends, which lost 0 bases and 2 bases, there was a span of 11 bases. This CDR3 region has 15 residues. Germline V lookup: CDR1 SNHLY, CDR2 FYNNEI. This rearrangement joins TRBV2 to TRBJ2-7; D perhaps matches TRBD1 (6 bases). Sequenced sample: glioma tissue, nonneoplastic brain tissue, or PBMCs (not recorded which). The TCR originated in a human donor with low-grade glioma or glioblastoma, undergoing nonglioma brain surgery, or in good health (not recorded which). The chain's CDR3 is CASSEAPGQTYEQYF. CDR3 coding DNA: TGTGCCAGCAGTGAAGCGCCGGGACAAACCTACGAGCAGTACTTC.